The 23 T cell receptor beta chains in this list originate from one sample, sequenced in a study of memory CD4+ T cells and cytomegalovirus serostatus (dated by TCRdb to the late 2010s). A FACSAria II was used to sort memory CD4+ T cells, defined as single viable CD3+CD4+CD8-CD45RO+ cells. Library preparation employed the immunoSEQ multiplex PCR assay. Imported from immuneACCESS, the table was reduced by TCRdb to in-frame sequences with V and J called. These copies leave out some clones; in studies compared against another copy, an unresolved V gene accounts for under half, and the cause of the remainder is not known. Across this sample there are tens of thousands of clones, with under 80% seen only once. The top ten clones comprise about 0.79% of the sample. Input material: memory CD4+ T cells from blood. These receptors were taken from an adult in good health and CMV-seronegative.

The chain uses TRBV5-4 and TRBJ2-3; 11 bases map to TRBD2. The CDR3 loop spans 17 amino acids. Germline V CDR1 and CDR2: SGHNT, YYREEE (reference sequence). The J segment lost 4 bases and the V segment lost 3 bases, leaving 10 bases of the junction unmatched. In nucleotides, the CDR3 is TGTGCCAGCAGCTCCTCCTCTAGCGGGGGGCTGGCAGATACGCAGTATTTT. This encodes CASSSSSSGGLADTQYF.

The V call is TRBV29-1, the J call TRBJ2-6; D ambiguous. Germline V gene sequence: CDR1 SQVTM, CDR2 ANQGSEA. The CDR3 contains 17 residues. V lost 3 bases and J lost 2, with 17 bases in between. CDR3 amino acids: CSVEVSGRLTGANVLTF. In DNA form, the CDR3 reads TGCAGCGTTGAGGTTTCGGGTCGACTGACTGGGGCCAACGTCCTGACTTTC.

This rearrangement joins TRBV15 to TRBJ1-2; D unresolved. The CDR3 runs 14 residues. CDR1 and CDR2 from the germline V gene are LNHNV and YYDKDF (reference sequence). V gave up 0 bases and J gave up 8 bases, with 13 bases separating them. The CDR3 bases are TGTGCCACCAGCAGAGAGGAGAGGGCGAGAGGCTACACCTTC. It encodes CATSREERARGYTF.

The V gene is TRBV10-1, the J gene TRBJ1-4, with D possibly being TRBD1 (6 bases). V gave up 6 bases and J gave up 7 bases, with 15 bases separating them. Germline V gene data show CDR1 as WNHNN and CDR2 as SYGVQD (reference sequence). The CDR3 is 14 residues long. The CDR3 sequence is CASRIRGIVEKLFF. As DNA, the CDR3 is TGCGCCAGCAGGATCAGGGGCATAGTTGAAAAACTGTTTTTT.

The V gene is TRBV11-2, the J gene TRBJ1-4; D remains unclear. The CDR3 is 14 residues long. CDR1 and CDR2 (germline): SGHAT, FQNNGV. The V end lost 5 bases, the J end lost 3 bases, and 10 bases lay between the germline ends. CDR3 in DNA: TGTGCCAGCAGCGCCGCGGGCCCTAATGAAAAACTGTTTTTT. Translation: CASSAAGPNEKLFF.

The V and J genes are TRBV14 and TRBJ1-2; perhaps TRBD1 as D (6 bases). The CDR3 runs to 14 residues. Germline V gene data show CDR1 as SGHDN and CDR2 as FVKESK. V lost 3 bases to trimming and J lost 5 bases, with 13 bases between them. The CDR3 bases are TGTGCCAGCAGCCAGTATCAGGGGAGTTATGGCTACACCTTC. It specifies CASSQYQGSYGYTF.

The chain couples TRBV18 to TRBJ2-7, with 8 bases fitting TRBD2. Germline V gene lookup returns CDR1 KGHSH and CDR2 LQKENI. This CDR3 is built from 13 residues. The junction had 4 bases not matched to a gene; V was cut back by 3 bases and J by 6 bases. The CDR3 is CASSPTGGVEQYF. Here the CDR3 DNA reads TGTGCCAGCTCACCCACGGGGGGGGTCGAGCAGTACTTC. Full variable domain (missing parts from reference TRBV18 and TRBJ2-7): NAGVMQNPRHLVRRRGQEARLRCSPMKGHSHVYWYRQLPEEGLKFMVYLQKENIIDESGMPKERFSAEFPKEGPSILRIQQVVRGDSAAYFCASSPTGGVEQYFGPGTRLTVT.

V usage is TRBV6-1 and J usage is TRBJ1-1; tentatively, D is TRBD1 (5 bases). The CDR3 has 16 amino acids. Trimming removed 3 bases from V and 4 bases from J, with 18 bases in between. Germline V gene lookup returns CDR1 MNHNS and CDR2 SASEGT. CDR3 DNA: TGTGCCAGCAGTGAGGAGGCCAGGGTTCCATCCACTGAAGCTTTCTTT. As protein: CASSEEARVPSTEAFF.

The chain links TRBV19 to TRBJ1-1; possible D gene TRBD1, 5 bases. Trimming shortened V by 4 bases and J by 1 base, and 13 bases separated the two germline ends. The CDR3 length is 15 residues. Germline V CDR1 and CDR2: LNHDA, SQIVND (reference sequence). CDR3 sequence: CASSRDGAPNTEAFF. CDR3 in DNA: TGTGCCAGTAGTAGGGACGGAGCGCCGAACACTGAAGCTTTCTTT.

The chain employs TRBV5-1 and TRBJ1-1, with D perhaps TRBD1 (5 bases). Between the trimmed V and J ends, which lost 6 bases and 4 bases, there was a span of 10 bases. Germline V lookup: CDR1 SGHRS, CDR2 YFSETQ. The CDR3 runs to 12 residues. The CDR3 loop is CASKDTGTEAFF. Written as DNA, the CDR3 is TGCGCCAGCAAGGACACCGGCACTGAAGCTTTCTTT.

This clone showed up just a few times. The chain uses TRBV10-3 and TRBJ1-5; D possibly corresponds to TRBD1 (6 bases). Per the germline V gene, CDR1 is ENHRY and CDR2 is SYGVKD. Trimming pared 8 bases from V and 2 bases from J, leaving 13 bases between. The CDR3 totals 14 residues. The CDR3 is CAIQGPDRNQPQHF. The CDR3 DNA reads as TGTGCCATCCAGGGGCCAGATCGCAATCAGCCCCAGCATTTT.

The CDR3 DNA is TGTGCCAGCAGCAGCCCGACGGATGGCTACACCTTC. Its protein product is CASSSPTDGYTF. The chain combines TRBV2 with TRBJ1-2; no firm D call. Between the trimmed V and J ends, which lost 6 bases and 6 bases, there was a span of 11 bases. Germline assignment: CDR1 SNHLY and CDR2 FYNNEI. The CDR3 spans 12 residues.

The CDR3 bases are TGTGCTAGCTCGACAGGCATGAACACTGAAGCTTTCTTT. Protein product: CASSTGMNTEAFF. The chain combines TRBV12-5 with TRBJ1-1; maybe TRBD1 (6 bases). The germline V gene has CDR1 LGHNT and CDR2 FRNRAP. The CDR3 is 13 residues long. V lost 9 bases and J lost 0, with 11 bases in between.

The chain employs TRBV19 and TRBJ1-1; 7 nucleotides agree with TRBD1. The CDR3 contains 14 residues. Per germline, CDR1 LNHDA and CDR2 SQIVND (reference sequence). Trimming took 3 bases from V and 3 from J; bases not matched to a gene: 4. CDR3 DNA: TGTGCCAGTAGTATCACAGACAGGGACACTGAAGCTTTCTTT. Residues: CASSITDRDTEAFF.

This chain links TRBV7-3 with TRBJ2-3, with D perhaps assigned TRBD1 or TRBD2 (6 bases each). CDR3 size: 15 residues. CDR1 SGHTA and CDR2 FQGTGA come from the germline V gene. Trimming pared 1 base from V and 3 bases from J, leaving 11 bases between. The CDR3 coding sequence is TGTGCCAGCAGCTTAAGCGGGACAACGACAGATACGCAGTATTTT. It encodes CASSLSGTTTDTQYF.

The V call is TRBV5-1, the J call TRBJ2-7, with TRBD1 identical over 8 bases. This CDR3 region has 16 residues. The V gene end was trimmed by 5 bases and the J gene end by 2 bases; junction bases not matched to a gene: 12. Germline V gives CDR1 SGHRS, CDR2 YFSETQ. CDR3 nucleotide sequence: TGCGCCAGCAGGGGTGACAGGGGTCGAGGTCCCTACGAGCAGTACTTC. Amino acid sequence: CASRGDRGRGPYEQYF.

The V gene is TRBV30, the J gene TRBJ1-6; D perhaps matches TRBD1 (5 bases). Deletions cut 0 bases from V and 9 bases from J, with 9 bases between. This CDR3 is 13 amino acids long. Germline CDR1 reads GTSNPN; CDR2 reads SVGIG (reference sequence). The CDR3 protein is CAWSVRGVSPLHF. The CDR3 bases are TGTGCCTGGAGTGTACGGGGGGTTTCACCCCTCCACTTT. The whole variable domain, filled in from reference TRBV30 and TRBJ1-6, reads SQTIHQWPATLVQPVGSPLSLECTVEGTSNPNLYWYRQAAGRGLQLLFYSVGIGQISSEVPQNLSASRPQDRQFILSSKKLLLSDSGFYLCAWSVRGVSPLHFGNGTRLTVT.

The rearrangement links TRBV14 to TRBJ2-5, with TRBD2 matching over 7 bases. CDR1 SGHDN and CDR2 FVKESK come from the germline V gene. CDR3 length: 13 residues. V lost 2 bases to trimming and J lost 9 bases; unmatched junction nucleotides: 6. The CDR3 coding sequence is TGTGCCAGCAGCCAAAGTCCGGGGGGTCCCCAGTACTTC. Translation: CASSQSPGGPQYF.

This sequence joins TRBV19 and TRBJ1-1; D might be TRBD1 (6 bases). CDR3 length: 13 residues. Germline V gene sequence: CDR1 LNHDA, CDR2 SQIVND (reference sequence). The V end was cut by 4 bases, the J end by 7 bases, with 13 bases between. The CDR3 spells CASSNRVGGEAFF. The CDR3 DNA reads TGTGCCAGTAGTAACAGGGTTGGCGGTGAAGCTTTCTTT.

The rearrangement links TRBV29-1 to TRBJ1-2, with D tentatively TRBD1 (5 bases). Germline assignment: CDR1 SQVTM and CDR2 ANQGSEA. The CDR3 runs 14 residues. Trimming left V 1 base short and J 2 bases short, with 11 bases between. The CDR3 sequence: CSVEATGPNYGYTF. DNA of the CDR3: TGCAGCGTTGAAGCTACGGGACCGAACTATGGCTACACCTTC.

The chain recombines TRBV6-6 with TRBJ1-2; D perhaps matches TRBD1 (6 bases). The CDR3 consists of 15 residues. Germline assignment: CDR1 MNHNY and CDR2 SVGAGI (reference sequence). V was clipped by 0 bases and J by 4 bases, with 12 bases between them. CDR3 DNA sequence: TGTGCCAGCAGTTACTCAACAGGGAGGTCCTATGGCTACACCTTC. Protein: CASSYSTGRSYGYTF.

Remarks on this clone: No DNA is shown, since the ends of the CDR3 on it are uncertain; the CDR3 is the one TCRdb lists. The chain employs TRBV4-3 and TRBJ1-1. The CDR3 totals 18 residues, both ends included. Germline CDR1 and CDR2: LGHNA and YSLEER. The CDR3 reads CASSQSLFFGDSNTEAFF.

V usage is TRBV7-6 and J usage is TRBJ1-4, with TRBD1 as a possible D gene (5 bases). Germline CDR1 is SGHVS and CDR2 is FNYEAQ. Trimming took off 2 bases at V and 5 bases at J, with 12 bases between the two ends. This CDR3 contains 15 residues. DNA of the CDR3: TGTGCCAGCAGCTTAACCAGGGCTAAAAATGAAAAACTGTTTTTT. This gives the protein CASSLTRAKNEKLFF.